One TCR beta chain is described in this entry. This specimen belongs to a study of T cells in Graves' hyperthyroidism and ophthalmopathy. Amplification of TCR beta CDR3 regions used RNA as the template. The HTBI set primed first-round TCR CDR3 RT-PCR. In TCRdb, the multiplex PCR reads were re-called with MiXCR into one record per CDR3 protein. The sample consists of 530,000 or so distinct CDR3 sequences, approximately 17% of them appearing once. The CDR3 sequence is 18 residues long. Germline CDR1 reads LNHDA; CDR2 reads SQIVND (reference sequence). Trimming left V 6 bases short and J 0 bases short, with 21 bases between.

The sequenced sample was blood. This rearrangement joins TRBV19 to TRBJ2-1; D may be TRBD1 or TRBD2 (6 bases each). This receptor was identified in a young woman with Graves' ophthalmopathy. The CDR3 nucleotides are TGTGCCAGTAGCCCCCGAGGGGGGACAACGAGCTCCTACAATGAGCAGTTCTTC. Amino acid sequence: CASSPRGGTTSSYNEQFF.